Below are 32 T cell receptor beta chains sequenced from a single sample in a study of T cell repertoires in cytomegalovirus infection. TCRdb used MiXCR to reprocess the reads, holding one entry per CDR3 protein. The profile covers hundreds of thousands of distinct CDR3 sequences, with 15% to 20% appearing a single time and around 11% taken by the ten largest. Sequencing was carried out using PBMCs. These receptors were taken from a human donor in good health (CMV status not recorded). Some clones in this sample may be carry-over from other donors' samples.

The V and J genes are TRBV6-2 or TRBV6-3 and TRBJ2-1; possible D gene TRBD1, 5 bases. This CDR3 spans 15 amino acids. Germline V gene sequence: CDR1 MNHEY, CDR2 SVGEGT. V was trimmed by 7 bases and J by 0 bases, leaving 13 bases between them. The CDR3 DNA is TGTGCCAGCACACCGGACACGAGCTCCTACAATGAGCAGTTCTTC. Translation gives CASTPDTSSYNEQFF.

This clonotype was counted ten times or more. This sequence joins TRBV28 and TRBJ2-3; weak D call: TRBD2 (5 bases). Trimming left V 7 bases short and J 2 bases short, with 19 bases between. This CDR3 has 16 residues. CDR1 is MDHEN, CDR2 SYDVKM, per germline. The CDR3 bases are TGTGCCAGCACCTTAAGGGAGATAGAAGCCACAGATACGCAGTATTTT. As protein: CASTLREIEATDTQYF.

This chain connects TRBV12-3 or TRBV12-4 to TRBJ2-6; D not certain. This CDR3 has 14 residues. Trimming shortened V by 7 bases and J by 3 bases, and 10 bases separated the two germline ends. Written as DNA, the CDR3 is TGTGCCAGCAAAAAAAGAGATGGGGCCAACGTCCTGACTTTC. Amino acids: CASKKRDGANVLTF.

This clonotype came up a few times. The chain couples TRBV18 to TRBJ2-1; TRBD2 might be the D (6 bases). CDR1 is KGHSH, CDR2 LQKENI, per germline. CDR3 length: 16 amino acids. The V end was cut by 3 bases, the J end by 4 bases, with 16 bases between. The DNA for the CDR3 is TGTGCCAGCTCACCGAGTGAGGCGAGCGGGTACAATGAGCAGTTCTTC. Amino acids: CASSPSEASGYNEQFF.

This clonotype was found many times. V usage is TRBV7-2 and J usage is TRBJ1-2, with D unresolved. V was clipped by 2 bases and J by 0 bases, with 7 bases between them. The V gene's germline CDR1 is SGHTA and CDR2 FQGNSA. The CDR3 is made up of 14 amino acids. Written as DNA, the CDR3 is TGTGCCAGCAGCTTAAACGGAGCTAACTATGGCTACACCTTC. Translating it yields CASSLNGANYGYTF.

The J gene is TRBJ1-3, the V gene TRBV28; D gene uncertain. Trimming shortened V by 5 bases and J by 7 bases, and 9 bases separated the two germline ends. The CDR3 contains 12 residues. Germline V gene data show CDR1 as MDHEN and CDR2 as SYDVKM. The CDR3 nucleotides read TGTGCCAGCAGTATAAATAGGAACACCATATATTTT. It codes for CASSINRNTIYF.

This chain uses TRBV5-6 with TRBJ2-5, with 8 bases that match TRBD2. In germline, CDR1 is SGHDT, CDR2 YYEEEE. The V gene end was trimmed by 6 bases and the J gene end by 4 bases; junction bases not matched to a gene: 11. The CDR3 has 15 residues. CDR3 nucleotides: TGTGCCAGCACCCCGGGAGGGGGTTCTCTAGAGACCCAGTACTTC. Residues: CASTPGGGSLETQYF.

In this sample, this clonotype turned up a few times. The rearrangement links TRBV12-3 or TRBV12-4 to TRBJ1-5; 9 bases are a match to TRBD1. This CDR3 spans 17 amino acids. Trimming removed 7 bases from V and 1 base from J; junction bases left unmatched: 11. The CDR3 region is CASTENPGQGSNQPQHF. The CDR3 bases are TGTGCCAGCACCGAAAACCCGGGACAGGGCAGCAATCAGCCCCAGCATTTT.

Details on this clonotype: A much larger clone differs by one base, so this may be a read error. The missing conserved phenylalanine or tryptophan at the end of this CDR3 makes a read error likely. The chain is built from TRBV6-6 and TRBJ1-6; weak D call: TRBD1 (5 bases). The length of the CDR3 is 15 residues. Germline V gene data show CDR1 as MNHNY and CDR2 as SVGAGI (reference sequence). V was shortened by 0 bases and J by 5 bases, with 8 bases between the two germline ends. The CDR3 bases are TGTGCCAGCAGTTACTCTGGGGGGGATAATTCACCCCTCCACTCT. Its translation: CASSYSGGDNSPLHS.

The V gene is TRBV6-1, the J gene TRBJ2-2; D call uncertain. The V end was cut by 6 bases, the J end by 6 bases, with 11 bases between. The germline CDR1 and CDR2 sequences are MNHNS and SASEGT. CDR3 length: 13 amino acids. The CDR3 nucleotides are TGTGCCAGCAGCCCGCGAGAGGCCGGGGAGCTGTTTTTT. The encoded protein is CASSPREAGELFF.

CDR3: CASSWGPGLRNYGYTF. CDR3 coding DNA: TGTGCCAGCAGTTGGGGACCAGGGTTGCGCAACTATGGCTACACCTTC. The gene calls are TRBV12-3 or TRBV12-4 and TRBJ1-2, with D perhaps matching TRBD1 (5 bases). Between the trimmed V and J ends, which lost 4 bases and 2 bases, there was a span of 17 bases. The CDR3 is 16 residues long.

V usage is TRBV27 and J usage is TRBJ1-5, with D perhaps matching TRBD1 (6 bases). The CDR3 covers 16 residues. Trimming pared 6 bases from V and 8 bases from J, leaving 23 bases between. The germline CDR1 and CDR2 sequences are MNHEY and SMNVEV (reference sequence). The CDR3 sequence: CASSFLGDRYREPQHF. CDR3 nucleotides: TGTGCCAGCAGCTTCTTGGGCGACAGGTACAGGGAGCCCCAGCATTTT.

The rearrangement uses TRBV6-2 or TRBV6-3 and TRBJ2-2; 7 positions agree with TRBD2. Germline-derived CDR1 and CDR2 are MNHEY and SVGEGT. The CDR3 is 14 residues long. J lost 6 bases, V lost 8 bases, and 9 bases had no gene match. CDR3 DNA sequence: TGTGCCAGCGCCCTGGGAGGGATCTCCGGGGAGCTGTTTTTT. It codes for CASALGGISGELFF.

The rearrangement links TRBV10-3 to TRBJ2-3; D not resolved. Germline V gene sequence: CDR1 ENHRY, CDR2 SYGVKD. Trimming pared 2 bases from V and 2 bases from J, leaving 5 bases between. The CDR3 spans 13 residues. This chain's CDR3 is CAISEPNTDTQYF. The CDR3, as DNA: TGTGCCATCAGTGAGCCTAACACAGATACGCAGTATTTT.

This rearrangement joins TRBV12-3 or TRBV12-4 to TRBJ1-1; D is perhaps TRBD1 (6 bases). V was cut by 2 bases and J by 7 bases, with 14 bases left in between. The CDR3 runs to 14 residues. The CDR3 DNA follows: TGTGCCAGCAGTTTATGGGGGCGCGAGGGTGAAGCTTTCTTT. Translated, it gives CASSLWGREGEAFF.

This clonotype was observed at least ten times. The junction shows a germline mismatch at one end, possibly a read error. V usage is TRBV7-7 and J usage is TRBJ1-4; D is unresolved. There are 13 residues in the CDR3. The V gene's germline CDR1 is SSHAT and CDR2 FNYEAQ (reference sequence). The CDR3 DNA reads TGTGCTAGCAGCTTAGCGTACTCTGAAAAACTGTTTTTT. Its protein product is CASSLAYSEKLFF. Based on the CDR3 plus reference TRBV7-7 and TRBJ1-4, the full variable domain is GAGVSQSPRYKVTKRGQDVTLRCDPISSHATLYWYQQALGQGPEFLTYFNYEAQPDKSGLPSDRFSAERPEGSISTLTIQRTEQRDSAMYRCASSLAYSEKLFFGSGTQLSVL.

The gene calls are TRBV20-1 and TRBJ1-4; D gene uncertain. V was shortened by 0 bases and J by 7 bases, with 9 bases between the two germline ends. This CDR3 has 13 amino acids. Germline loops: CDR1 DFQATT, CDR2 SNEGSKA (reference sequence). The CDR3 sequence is CSAREEGSEKLFF. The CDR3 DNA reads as TGCAGTGCTAGAGAAGAGGGCTCTGAAAAACTGTTTTTT.

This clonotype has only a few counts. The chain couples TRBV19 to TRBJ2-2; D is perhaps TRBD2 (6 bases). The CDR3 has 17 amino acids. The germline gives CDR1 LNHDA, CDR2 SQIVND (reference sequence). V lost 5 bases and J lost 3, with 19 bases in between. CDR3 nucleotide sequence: TGTGCCAGTAGTCGACCTTTCGGGGAGGTGGACACCGGGGAGCTGTTTTTT. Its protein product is CASSRPFGEVDTGELFF.

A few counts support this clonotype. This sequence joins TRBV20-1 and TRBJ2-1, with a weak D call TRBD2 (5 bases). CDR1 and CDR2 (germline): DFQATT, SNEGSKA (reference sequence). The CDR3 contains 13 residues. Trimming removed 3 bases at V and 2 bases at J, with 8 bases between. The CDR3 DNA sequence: TGCAGTGCTAGCGGGAATACCTACAATGAGCAGTTCTTC. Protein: CSASGNTYNEQFF.

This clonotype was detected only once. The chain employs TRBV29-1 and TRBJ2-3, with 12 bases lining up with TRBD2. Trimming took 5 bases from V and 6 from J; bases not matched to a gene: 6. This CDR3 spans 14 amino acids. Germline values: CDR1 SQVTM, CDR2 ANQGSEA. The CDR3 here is CSVSSGGASDTQYF. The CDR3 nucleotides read TGCAGCGTTTCTAGCGGGGGGGCGTCGGATACGCAGTATTTT.

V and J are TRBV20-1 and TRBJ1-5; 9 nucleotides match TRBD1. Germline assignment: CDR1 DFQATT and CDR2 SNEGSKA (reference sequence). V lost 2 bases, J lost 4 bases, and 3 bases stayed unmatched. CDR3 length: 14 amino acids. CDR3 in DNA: TGCAGTGCTAGACGGACAGGGGATAATCAGCCCCAGCATTTT. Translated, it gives CSARRTGDNQPQHF.

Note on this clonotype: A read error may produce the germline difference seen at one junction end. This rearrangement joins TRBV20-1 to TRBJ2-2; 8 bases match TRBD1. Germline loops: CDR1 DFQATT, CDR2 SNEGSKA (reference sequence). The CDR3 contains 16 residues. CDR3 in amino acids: CSARDADRGDTGGLFF. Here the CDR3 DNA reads TGCAGTGCTAGAGATGCCGACAGGGGCGATACCGGGGGGCTGTTTTTT.

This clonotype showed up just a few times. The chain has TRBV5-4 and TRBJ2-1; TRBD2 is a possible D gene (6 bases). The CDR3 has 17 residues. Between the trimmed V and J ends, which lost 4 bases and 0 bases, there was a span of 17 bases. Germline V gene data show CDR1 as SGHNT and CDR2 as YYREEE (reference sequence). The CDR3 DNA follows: TGTGCCAGCAGCGCTGGGACTGGCCCGAGCTCCTACAATGAGCAGTTCTTC. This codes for CASSAGTGPSSYNEQFF.

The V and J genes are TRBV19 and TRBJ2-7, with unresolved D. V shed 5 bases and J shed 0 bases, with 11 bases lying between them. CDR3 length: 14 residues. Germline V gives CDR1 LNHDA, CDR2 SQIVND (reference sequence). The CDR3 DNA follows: TGTGCCAGTAGTCAGACACAAAGCTCCTACGAGCAGTACTTC. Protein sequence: CASSQTQSSYEQYF. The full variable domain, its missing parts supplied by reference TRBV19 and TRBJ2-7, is DGGITQSPKYLFRKEGQNVTLSCEQNLNHDAMYWYRQDPGQGLRLIYYSQIVNDFQKGDIAEGYSVSREKKESFPLTVTSAQKNPTAFYLCASSQTQSSYEQYFGPGTRLTVT.

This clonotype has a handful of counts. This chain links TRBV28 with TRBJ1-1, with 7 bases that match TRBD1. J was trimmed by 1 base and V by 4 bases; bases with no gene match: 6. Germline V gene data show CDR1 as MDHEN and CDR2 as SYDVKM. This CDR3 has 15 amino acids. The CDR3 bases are TGTGCCAGCAGTTCCGTGGGACAGTCGAACACTGAAGCTTTCTTT. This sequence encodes CASSSVGQSNTEAFF. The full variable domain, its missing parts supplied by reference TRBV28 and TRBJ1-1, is DVKVTQSSRYLVKRTGEKVFLECVQDMDHENMFWYRQDPGLGLRLIYFSYDVKMKEKGDIPEGYSVSREKKERFSLILESASTNQTSMYLCASSSVGQSNTEAFFGQGTRLTVV.

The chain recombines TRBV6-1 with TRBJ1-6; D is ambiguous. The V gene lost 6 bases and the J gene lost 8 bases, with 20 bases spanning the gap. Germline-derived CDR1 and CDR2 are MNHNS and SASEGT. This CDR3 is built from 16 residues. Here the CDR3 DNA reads TGTGCCAGCAGCCCCGACTCGGTTCAGCCCGATTCACCCCTCCACTTT. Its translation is CASSPDSVQPDSPLHF.

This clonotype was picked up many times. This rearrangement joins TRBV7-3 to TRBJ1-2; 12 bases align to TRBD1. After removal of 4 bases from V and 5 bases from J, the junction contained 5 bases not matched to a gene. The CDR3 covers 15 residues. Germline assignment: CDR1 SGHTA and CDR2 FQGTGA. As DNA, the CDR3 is TGTGCCAGCAGCTCCGGGACAGGGGGCGCTTATGGCTACACCTTC. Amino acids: CASSSGTGGAYGYTF.

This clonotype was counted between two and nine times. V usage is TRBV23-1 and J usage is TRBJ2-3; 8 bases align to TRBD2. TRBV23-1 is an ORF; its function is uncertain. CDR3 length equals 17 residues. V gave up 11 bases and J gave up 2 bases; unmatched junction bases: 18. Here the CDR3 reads CAFRGGLAGGLTDTQYF. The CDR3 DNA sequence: TGCGCCTTCCGGGGGGGGCTAGCGGGTGGACTCACAGATACGCAGTATTTT.

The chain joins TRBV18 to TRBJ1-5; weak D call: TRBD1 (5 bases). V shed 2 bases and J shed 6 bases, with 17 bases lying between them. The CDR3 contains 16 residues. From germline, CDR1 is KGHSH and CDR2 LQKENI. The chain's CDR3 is CASSPGQGDVRQPQHF. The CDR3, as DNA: TGTGCCAGCTCACCAGGCCAGGGTGACGTTCGTCAGCCCCAGCATTTT.

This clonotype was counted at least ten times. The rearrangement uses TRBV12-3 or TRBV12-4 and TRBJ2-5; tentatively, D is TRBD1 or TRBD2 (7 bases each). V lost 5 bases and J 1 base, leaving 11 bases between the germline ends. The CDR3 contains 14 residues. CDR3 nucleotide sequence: TGTGCCAGCAGTCCAGGGGGGGCCCAAGAGACCCAGTACTTC. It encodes CASSPGGAQETQYF.

This CDR3 reads CSVRGAGTYNEQFF. The CDR3 nucleotides are TGCAGCGTTCGAGGGGCTGGCACCTACAATGAGCAGTTCTTC. The rearrangement joins TRBV29-1 to TRBJ2-1; D might be TRBD1 or TRBD2, each matching 5 bases. Germline V gene sequence: CDR1 SQVTM, CDR2 ANQGSEA. V lost 5 bases to trimming and J lost 2 bases, with 13 bases between them. The CDR3 extends over 14 amino acids.

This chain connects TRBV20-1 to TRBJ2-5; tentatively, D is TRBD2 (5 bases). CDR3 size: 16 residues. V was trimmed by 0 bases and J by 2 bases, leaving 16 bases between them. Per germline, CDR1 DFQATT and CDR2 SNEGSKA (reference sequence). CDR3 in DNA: TGCAGTGCTAGAGATCAATGGGCGGGTCGACAAGAGACCCAGTACTTC. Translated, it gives CSARDQWAGRQETQYF.